This entry concerns a single TCR beta chain. Clones were read by immunoSEQ multiplex PCR, and TCRdb kept only the in-frame ones, dropping some. The repertoire holds under 35,000 clones, with around 94% as singletons. The sample belongs to a study of T cell clones after liver transplantation. Study-wide context: TCRbeta sequencing after a pre-transplant mixed lymphocyte reaction identified graft-donor-reactive clones, later tracked in post-transplant blood. Until 12-24 months post-transplant, subjects got standard immunosuppression and no induction.

Trimming cost V 1 base and J 2 bases, with 10 bases left between them. The CDR3 has 14 amino acids. The germline CDR1 and CDR2 sequences are SGHDT and YYEEEE. The chain combines TRBV5-6 with TRBJ2-7; no reliable D call. Sequenced material: CD8+ T cells from blood, taken 12 months after liver transplant. The receptor was isolated from a human patient who received a liver transplant. The graft donor may account for some of the T cells. CDR3 coding DNA: TGTGCCAGCAGCTTGATCGCCAGTCCCTACGAGCAGTACTTC. Translation: CASSLIASPYEQYF. Based on the CDR3 plus reference TRBV5-6 and TRBJ2-7, the full variable domain is DAGVTQSPTHLIKTRGQQVTLRCSPKSGHDTVSWYQQALGQGPQFIFQYYEEEERQRGNFPDRFSGHQFPNYSSELNVNALLLGDSALYLCASSLIASPYEQYFGPGTRLTVT.